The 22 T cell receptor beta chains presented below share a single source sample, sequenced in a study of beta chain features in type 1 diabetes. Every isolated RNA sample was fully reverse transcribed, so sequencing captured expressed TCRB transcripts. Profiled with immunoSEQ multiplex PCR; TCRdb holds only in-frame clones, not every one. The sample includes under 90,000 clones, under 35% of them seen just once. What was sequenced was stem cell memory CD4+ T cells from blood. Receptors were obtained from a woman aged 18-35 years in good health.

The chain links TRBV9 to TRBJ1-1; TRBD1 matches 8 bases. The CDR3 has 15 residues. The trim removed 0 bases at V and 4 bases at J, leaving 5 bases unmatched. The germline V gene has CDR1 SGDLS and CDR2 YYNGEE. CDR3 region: CASSVAGGAFTEAFF. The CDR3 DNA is TGTGCCAGCAGCGTAGCAGGGGGCGCGTTCACTGAAGCTTTCTTT.

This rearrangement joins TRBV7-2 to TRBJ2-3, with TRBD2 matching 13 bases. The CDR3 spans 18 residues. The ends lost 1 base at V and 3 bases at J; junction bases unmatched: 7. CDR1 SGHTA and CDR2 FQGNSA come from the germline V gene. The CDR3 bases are TGTGCCAGCAGCTTAGGACTAGCGGGGGGTCGGGTGACAGATACGCAGTATTTT. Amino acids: CASSLGLAGGRVTDTQYF.

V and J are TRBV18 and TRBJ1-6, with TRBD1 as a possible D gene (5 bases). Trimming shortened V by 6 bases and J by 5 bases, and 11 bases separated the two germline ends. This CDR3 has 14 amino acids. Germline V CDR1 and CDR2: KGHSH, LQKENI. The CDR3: CASSPTVDNSPLHF. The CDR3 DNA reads TGTGCCAGCTCCCCGACAGTAGATAATTCACCCCTCCACTTT.

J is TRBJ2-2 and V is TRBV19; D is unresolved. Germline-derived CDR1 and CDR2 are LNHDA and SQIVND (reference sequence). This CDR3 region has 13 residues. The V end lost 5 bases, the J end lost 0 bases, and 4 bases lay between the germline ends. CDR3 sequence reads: CASSQTNTGELFF. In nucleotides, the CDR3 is TGTGCCAGTAGTCAGACGAACACCGGGGAGCTGTTTTTT. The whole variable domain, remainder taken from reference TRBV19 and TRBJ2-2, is DGGITQSPKYLFRKEGQNVTLSCEQNLNHDAMYWYRQDPGQGLRLIYYSQIVNDFQKGDIAEGYSVSREKKESFPLTVTSAQKNPTAFYLCASSQTNTGELFFGEGSRLTVL.

This CDR3 is CSVARGDSGNTIYF. CDR3 DNA sequence: TGCAGCGTTGCTCGGGGGGACTCTGGAAACACCATATATTTT. The chain has TRBV29-1 and TRBJ1-3, with D possibly being TRBD1 (5 bases). The germline V gene has CDR1 SQVTM and CDR2 ANQGSEA. This CDR3 is built from 14 residues. Trimming shortened V by 4 bases and J by 0 bases, and 10 bases separated the two germline ends.

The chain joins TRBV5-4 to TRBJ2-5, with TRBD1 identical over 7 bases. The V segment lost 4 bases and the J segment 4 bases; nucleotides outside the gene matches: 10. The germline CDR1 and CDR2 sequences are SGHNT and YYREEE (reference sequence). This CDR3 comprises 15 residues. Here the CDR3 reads CASSPRGGAGETQYF. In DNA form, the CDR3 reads TGTGCCAGCAGCCCGAGAGGGGGCGCGGGAGAGACCCAGTACTTC. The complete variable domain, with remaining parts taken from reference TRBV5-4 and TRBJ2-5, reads ETGVTQSPTHLIKTRGQQVTLRCSSQSGHNTVSWYQQALGQGPQFIFQYYREEENGRGNFPPRFSGLQFPNYSSELNVNALELDDSALYLCASSPRGGAGETQYFGPGTRLLVL.

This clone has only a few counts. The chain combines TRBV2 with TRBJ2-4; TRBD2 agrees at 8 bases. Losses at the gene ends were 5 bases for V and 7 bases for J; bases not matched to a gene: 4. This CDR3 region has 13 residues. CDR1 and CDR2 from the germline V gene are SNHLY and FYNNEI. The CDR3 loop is CASSREGLNIQYF. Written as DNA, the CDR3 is TGTGCCAGCAGTCGGGAGGGCCTCAACATTCAGTACTTC. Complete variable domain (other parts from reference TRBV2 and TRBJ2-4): EPEVTQTPSHQVTQMGQEVILRCVPISNHLYFYWYRQILGQKVEFLVSFYNNEISEKSEIFDDQFSVERPDGSNFTLKIRSTKLEDSAMYFCASSREGLNIQYFGAGTRLSVL.

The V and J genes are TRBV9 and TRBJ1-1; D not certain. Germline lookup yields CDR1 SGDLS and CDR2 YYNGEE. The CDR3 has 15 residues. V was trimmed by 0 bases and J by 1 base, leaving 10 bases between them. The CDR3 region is CASSVAGITNTEAFF. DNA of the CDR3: TGTGCCAGCAGCGTAGCGGGAATTACGAACACTGAAGCTTTCTTT.

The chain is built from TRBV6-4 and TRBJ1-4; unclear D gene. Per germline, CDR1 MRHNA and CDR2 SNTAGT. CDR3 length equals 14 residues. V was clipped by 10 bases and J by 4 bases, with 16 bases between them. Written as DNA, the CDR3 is TGTGCCAACCTCCCTGCCAGGAATAATGAAAAACTGTTTTTT. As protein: CANLPARNNEKLFF.

CDR3 DNA sequence: TGTGCCAGCAGGCCGCCGGACAGGGCCCGAGAGACCCAGTACTTC. Protein product: CASRPPDRARETQYF. This chain uses TRBV11-2 with TRBJ2-5, with 8 bases matching TRBD1. The CDR3 has 15 residues. The V segment lost 6 bases and the J segment 4 bases; nucleotides outside the gene matches: 10. From germline, CDR1 is SGHAT and CDR2 FQNNGV.

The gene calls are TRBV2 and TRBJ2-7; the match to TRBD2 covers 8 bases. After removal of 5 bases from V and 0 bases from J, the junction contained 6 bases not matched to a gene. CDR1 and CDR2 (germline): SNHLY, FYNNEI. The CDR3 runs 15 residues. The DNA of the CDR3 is TGTGCCAGCAGTCGACTAGCGATTAGCTCCTACGAGCAGTACTTC. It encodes CASSRLAISSYEQYF.

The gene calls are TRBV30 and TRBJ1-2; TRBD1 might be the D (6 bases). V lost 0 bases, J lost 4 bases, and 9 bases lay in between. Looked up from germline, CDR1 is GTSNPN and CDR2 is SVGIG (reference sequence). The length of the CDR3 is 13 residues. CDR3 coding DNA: TGTGCCTGGAGTGTGGGGGCGTTCTATGGCTACACCTTC. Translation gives CAWSVGAFYGYTF.

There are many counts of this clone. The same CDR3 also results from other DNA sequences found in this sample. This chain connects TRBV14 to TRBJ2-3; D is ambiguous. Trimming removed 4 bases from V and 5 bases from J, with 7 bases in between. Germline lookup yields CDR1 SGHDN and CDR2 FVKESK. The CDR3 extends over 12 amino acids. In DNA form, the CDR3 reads TGTGCCAGCAGCCCTGGAGTAGATACGCAGTATTTT. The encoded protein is CASSPGVDTQYF. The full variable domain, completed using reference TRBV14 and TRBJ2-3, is EAGVTQFPSHSVIEKGQTVTLRCDPISGHDNLYWYRRVMGKEIKFLLHFVKESKQDESGMPNNRFLAERTGGTYSTLKVQPAELEDSGVYFCASSPGVDTQYFGPGTRLTVL.

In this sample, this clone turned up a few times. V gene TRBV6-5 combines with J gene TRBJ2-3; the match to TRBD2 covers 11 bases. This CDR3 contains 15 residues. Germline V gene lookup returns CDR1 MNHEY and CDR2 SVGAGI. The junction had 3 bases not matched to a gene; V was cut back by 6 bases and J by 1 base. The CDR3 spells CASSTSGGRTDTQYF. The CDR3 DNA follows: TGTGCCAGCAGCACTAGCGGGGGACGCACAGATACGCAGTATTTT.

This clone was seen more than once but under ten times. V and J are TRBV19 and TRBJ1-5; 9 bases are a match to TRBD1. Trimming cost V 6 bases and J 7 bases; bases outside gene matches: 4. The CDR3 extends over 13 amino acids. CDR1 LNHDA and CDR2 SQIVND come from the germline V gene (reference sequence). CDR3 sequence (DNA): TGTGCCAGTAGAGACAGGGGGAACCAGCCCCAGCATTTT. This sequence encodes CASRDRGNQPQHF.

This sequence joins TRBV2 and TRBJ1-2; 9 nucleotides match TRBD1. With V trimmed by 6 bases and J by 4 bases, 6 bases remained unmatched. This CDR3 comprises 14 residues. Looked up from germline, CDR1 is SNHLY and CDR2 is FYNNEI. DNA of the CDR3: TGTGCCAGCAGGGGACAGGGCGGGAGCTATGGCTACACCTTC. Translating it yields CASRGQGGSYGYTF. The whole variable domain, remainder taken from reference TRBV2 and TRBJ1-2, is EPEVTQTPSHQVTQMGQEVILRCVPISNHLYFYWYRQILGQKVEFLVSFYNNEISEKSEIFDDQFSVERPDGSNFTLKIRSTKLEDSAMYFCASRGQGGSYGYTFGSGTRLTVV.

DNA for the CDR3: TGTGCCAGCAGCCAAGATCAGGGGGCTGAAGCTTTCTTT. It translates to CASSQDQGAEAFF. This chain joins TRBV4-2 and TRBJ1-1; TRBD1 aligns across 7 bases. The germline V gene encodes CDR1 LGHNA and CDR2 YNFKEQ. Trimming cost V 0 bases and J 6 bases; bases outside gene matches: 1. This CDR3 region has 13 residues.

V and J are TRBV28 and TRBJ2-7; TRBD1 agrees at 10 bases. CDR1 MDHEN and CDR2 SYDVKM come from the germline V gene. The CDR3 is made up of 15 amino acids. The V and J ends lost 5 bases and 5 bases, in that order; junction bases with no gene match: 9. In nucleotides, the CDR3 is TGTGCCAGCAGTACCTCCGGGACAGGGGTCCACGAGCAGTACTTC. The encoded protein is CASSTSGTGVHEQYF.

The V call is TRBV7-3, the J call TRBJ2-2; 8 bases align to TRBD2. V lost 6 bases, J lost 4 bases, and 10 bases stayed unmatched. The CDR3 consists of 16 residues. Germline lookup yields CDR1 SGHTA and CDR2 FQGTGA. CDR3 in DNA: TGTGCCAGCAGAAAAGCCGGGGGGGCGGGCACCGGGGAGCTGTTTTTT. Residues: CASRKAGGAGTGELFF. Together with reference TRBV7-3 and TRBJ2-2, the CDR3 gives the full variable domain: GAGVSQTPSNKVTEKGKYVELRCDPISGHTALYWYRQSLGQGPEFLIYFQGTGAADDSGLPNDRFFAVRPEGSVSTLKIQRTERGDSAVYLCASRKAGGAGTGELFFGEGSRLTVL.

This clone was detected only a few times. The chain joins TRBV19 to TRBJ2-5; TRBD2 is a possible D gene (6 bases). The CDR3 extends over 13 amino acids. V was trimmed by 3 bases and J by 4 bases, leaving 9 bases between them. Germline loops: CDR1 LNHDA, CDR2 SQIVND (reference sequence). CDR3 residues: CASSMNGRETQYF. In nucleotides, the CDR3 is TGTGCCAGTAGTATGAACGGGAGAGAGACCCAGTACTTC.

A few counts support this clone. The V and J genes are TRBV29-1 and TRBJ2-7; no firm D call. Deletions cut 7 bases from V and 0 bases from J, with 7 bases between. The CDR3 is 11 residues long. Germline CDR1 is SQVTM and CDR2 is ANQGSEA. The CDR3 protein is CSALSSYEQYF. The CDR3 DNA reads TGCAGCGCACTAAGCTCCTACGAGCAGTACTTC.

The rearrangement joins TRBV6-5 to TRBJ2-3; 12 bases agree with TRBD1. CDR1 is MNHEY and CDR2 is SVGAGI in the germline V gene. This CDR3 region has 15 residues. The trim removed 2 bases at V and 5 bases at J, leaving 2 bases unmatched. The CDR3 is CASSYRDRGRDTQYF. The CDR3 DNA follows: TGTGCCAGCAGTTACAGGGACAGGGGGCGAGATACGCAGTATTTT.